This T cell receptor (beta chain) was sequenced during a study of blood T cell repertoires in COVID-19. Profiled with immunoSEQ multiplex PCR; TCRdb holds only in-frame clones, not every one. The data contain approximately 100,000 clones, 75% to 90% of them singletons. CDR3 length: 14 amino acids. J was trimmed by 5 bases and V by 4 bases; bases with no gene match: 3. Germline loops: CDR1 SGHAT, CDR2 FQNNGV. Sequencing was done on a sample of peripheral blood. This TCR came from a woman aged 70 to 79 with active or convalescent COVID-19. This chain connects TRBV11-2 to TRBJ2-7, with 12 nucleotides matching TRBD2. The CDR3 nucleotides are TGTGCCAGCAGCTCTCTAGCGGGGGGGAACGAGCAGTACTTC. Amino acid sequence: CASSSLAGGNEQYF.